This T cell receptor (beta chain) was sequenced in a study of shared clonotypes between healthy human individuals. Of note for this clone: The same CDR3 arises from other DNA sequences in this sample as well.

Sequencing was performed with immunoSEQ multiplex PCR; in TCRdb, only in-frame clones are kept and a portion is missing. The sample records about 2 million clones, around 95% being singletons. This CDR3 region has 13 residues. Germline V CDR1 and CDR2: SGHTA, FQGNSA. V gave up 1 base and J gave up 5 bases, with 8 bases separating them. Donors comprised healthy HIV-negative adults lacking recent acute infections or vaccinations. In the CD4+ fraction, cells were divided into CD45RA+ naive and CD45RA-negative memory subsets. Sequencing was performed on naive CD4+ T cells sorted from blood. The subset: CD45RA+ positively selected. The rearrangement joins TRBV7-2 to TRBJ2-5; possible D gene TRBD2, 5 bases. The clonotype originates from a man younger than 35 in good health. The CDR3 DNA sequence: TGTGCCAGCAGCTTAGAGCGAGGGGAGACCCAGTACTTC. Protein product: CASSLERGETQYF.